These 32 T cell receptor beta chains originate from one sample sequenced in a study of T cells in Graves' hyperthyroidism and ophthalmopathy. From RNA transcripts, TCR beta CDR3 regions were amplified. During a first-round RT-PCR of the TCR CDR3, the HTBI primer set was used. Each CDR3 protein gets one entry after TCRdb re-called the multiplex PCR reads with MiXCR. This repertoire shows a few hundred thousand distinct CDR3 sequences, roughly 13% found once; its top ten account for about 37%. The sequencing input was blood. Source of these receptors: a woman aged 40 to 50 with Graves' ophthalmopathy.

This sequence joins TRBV5-6 and TRBJ2-5, with 8 bases identical to TRBD1. Germline loops: CDR1 SGHDT, CDR2 YYEEEE. The CDR3 totals 15 residues. Trimming took 2 bases from V and 3 from J; bases not matched to a gene: 6. Written as DNA, the CDR3 is TGTGCCAGCAGCTTCCTAGGACAGGGAAAAGAGACCCAGTACTTC. Translated, it gives CASSFLGQGKETQYF.

The sample holds many counts of this clonotype. The rearrangement joins TRBV14 to TRBJ2-1; 9 nucleotides match TRBD1. Germline CDR1 and CDR2: SGHDN and FVKESK. V lost 2 bases and J lost 7; bases outside the gene matches: 6. There are 15 residues in the CDR3. The CDR3 reads CASSQPGTGLNEQFF. DNA of the CDR3: TGTGCCAGCAGCCAACCCGGGACAGGGTTGAATGAGCAGTTCTTC.

The chain combines TRBV6-2 or TRBV6-3 with TRBJ2-2, with a weak D call TRBD1 (5 bases). The CDR3 is made up of 16 amino acids. Germline assignment: CDR1 MNHEY and CDR2 SVGEGT. The ends were cut back, 1 base at V and 0 bases at J, with 9 bases in the middle. The CDR3 coding sequence is TGTGCCAGCAGTTACTTTCAGGGTACGAACACCGGGGAGCTGTTTTTT. This encodes CASSYFQGTNTGELFF.

This clonotype has ten or more counts. The chain uses TRBV19 and TRBJ2-1; 8 bases line up with TRBD2. The CDR3 runs to 16 residues. In germline, CDR1 is LNHDA, CDR2 SQIVND (reference sequence). V lost 7 bases, J lost 8 bases, and 16 bases stayed unmatched. CDR3 coding DNA: TGTGCCAGTACTCGGATCCTTGGCGGGGGGATGGATGAGCAGTTCTTC. Protein product: CASTRILGGGMDEQFF. Drawing the rest from reference TRBV19 and TRBJ2-1, the complete variable domain is DGGITQSPKYLFRKEGQNVTLSCEQNLNHDAMYWYRQDPGQGLRLIYYSQIVNDFQKGDIAEGYSVSREKKESFPLTVTSAQKNPTAFYLCASTRILGGGMDEQFFGPGTRLTVL.

This clonotype showed up just a few times. The gene calls are TRBV5-1 and TRBJ2-3; D might be TRBD2 (5 bases). Germline-derived CDR1 and CDR2 are SGHRS and YFSETQ. This CDR3 is 17 amino acids long. V dropped 1 base and J dropped 1 base, with 16 bases sitting between them. The CDR3 here is CASSLIRDSAGTDTQYF. DNA of the CDR3: TGCGCCAGCAGCTTGATCCGGGATAGCGCGGGCACAGATACGCAGTATTTT.

J is TRBJ1-4 and V is TRBV5-1; D is unresolved. V was cut by 9 bases and J by 0 bases, with 15 bases left in between. CDR1 is SGHRS, CDR2 YFSETQ, per germline. This CDR3 has 15 amino acids. The CDR3 DNA is TGCGCCACCCGCGCCGGGGAGACAACTAATGAAAAACTGTTTTTT. The encoded protein is CATRAGETTNEKLFF.

The table lists this clonotype with many counts. J is TRBJ2-3 and V is TRBV27, with D possibly being TRBD2 (7 bases). The CDR3 sequence is 15 residues long. Germline CDR1 and CDR2: MNHEY and SMNVEV (reference sequence). V was shortened by 9 bases and J by 0 bases, with 16 bases between the two germline ends. CDR3 nucleotide sequence: TGTGCCAGTAGAGGGGGGGTTTCTAGCACAGATACGCAGTATTTT. Translating it yields CASRGGVSSTDTQYF.

This clonotype was seen more than once but under ten times. The rearrangement joins TRBV18 to TRBJ2-5; maybe TRBD2 (6 bases). The V and J ends lost 0 bases and 2 bases respectively, with 10 bases between them. The CDR3 spans 15 residues. From germline, CDR1 is KGHSH and CDR2 LQKENI. As DNA, the CDR3 is TGTGCCAGCTCACCACCGGGAGGAGGGCAAGAGACCCAGTACTTC. It specifies CASSPPGGGQETQYF.

This clonotype was recorded many times. The rearrangement links TRBV28 to TRBJ2-7, with no clear D. The germline gives CDR1 MDHEN, CDR2 SYDVKM. This CDR3 has 14 residues. The V and J ends lost 5 bases and 3 bases respectively, with 14 bases between them. This CDR3 is CASSPPGRYYEQYF. The CDR3 bases are TGTGCCAGCAGTCCCCCCGGACGGTACTACGAGCAGTACTTC.

This clonotype was observed many times. In DNA, the CDR3 is TGTGCCAGCAGACGGACAGGGAGCACAGATACGCAGTATTTT. This sequence encodes CASRRTGSTDTQYF. V gene TRBV5-5 combines with J gene TRBJ2-3; the match to TRBD1 covers 8 bases. Germline loops: CDR1 SGHKS, CDR2 YYEKEE (reference sequence). This CDR3 is built from 14 residues. J was trimmed by 0 bases and V by 5 bases; bases with no gene match: 2.

Comments on this clonotype: A much larger clone differs from this one at a single base, so this may be a read error. The J gene is TRBJ2-7, the V gene TRBV27; D is uncertain. The CDR3 contains 15 residues. Trimming shortened V by 6 bases and J by 7 bases, and 22 bases separated the two germline ends. Germline V gene sequence: CDR1 MNHEY, CDR2 SMNVEV (reference sequence). In DNA form, the CDR3 reads TGTGCCAGCAGCTTAGTAGGTTTATTTGGCTATGAGCAGTACTTC. It yields the protein CASSLVGLFGYEQYF.

The chain carries TRBV6-5 and TRBJ2-7; TRBD2 agrees at 10 bases. Unmatched junction bases numbered 2, after V lost 3 bases and J lost 6 bases. In germline, CDR1 is MNHEY, CDR2 SVGAGI. The CDR3 runs 13 residues. CDR3 nucleotide sequence: TGTGCCAGCAGTTATGGACTAGCGGCCGAGCAGTACTTC. It yields the protein CASSYGLAAEQYF.

This clonotype was counted only a few times. The chain joins TRBV20-1 to TRBJ1-5; 10 bases are a match to TRBD1. Germline V gene data show CDR1 as DFQATT and CDR2 as SNEGSKA (reference sequence). The CDR3 extends over 14 amino acids. V lost 5 bases to trimming and J lost 5 bases; unmatched junction nucleotides: 6. CDR3 protein: CSALGQGVDQPQHF. The DNA for the CDR3 is TGCAGTGCTCTTGGACAGGGGGTTGATCAGCCCCAGCATTTT.

This clonotype was recorded many times. V usage is TRBV2 and J usage is TRBJ2-7; possibly TRBD2 for D (5 bases). V lost 3 bases to trimming and J lost 2 bases, with 8 bases between them. This CDR3 comprises 13 residues. Looked up from germline, CDR1 is SNHLY and CDR2 is FYNNEI. CDR3 in amino acids: CASSERVPYEQYF. The CDR3 DNA reads as TGTGCCAGCAGTGAGCGGGTTCCCTACGAGCAGTACTTC.

This clonotype was found many times. The chain is built from TRBV11-3 and TRBJ1-1; perhaps TRBD1 as D (6 bases). The germline CDR1 and CDR2 sequences are SGHNT and YENEEA. This CDR3 is built from 15 residues. The V end was cut by 3 bases, the J end by 7 bases, with 18 bases between. The CDR3 protein is CASSFHGGKGGEAFF. Here the CDR3 DNA reads TGTGCCAGCAGCTTTCACGGGGGGAAAGGGGGTGAAGCTTTCTTT.

There are a few counts of this clonotype. The chain uses TRBV5-6 and TRBJ2-5; D is uncertain. The CDR3 covers 12 residues. Germline V gene data show CDR1 as SGHDT and CDR2 as YYEEEE. V lost 1 base, J lost 7 bases, and 8 bases lay in between. The CDR3 here is CASSLTSRTQYF. The CDR3 DNA is TGTGCCAGCAGCTTGACGTCCCGGACCCAGTACTTC.

The CDR3 bases are TGTGCCATCAGTACTAATACAGGGGCCTCTGGAAACACCATATATTTT. Amino acid sequence: CAISTNTGASGNTIYF. This sequence joins TRBV10-3 and TRBJ1-3; 7 bases are shared with TRBD1. V gave up 5 bases and J gave up 0 bases; unmatched junction bases: 7. The CDR3 length is 16 residues. CDR1 and CDR2 (germline): ENHRY, SYGVKD.

This clonotype was observed a handful of times. The chain links TRBV5-1 to TRBJ2-7; no definite D call. CDR1 and CDR2 from the germline V gene are SGHRS and YFSETQ. Between the trimmed V and J ends, which lost 2 bases and 1 base, there was a span of 13 bases. The CDR3 has 15 amino acids. The CDR3, as DNA: TGCGCCAGCAGCTTTGGTATGGGGTCTTCCTACGAGCAGTACTTC. The encoded protein is CASSFGMGSSYEQYF.

V is TRBV6-1 and J is TRBJ1-4; the D gene is possibly TRBD1 (6 bases). This CDR3 contains 16 residues. Germline CDR1 reads MNHNS; CDR2 reads SASEGT. V lost 5 bases to trimming and J lost 0 bases, with 13 bases between them. CDR3 nucleotide sequence: TGTGCCAGCAGTATCCGGACAGTAGCAACTAATGAAAAACTGTTTTTT. This gives the protein CASSIRTVATNEKLFF.

This clonotype occurred many times. V usage is TRBV3-1 and J usage is TRBJ1-5; D might be TRBD1 (6 bases). The length of the CDR3 is 15 residues. The germline V gene has CDR1 LGHDT and CDR2 YNNKEL (reference sequence). Trimming removed 0 bases from V and 3 bases from J, with 9 bases in between. As DNA, the CDR3 is TGTGCCAGCAGCCAAGATAACAGGGCCAATCAGCCCCAGCATTTT. Translated, it gives CASSQDNRANQPQHF.

The chain recombines TRBV9 with TRBJ1-2; no definite D call. The germline V gene has CDR1 SGDLS and CDR2 YYNGEE. CDR3 size: 9 residues. The germline V and J ends were trimmed by 7 bases and 8 bases, with 6 bases remaining between them. This CDR3 reads CASGKGYTF. For the CDR3, the DNA is TGTGCCAGCGGTAAAGGCTACACCTTC. Together with reference TRBV9 and TRBJ1-2, the CDR3 gives the full variable domain: DSGVTQTPKHLITATGQRVTLRCSPRSGDLSVYWYQQSLDQGLQFLIQYYNGEERAKGNILERFSAQQFPDLHSELNLSSLELGDSALYFCASGKGYTFGSGTRLTVV.

This clonotype was observed at least ten times. V usage is TRBV6-1 and J usage is TRBJ2-3, with 9 bases lining up with TRBD1. The germline V gene has CDR1 MNHNS and CDR2 SASEGT. The junction had 6 bases not matched to a gene; V was cut back by 8 bases and J by 6 bases. The CDR3 consists of 13 residues. CDR3 sequence: CASSGQGHDTQYF. CDR3 DNA sequence: TGTGCCAGCTCTGGACAGGGGCACGATACGCAGTATTTT.

This clonotype was counted at least ten times. The chain couples TRBV12-3 or TRBV12-4 to TRBJ2-7; 11 bases match TRBD1. The CDR3 is made up of 15 amino acids. J gave up 4 bases and V 4 bases, and 6 bases lay outside the gene matches. CDR3 region: CASSSGTGGLYEQYF. CDR3 bases: TGTGCCAGCAGTTCCGGGACAGGGGGTTTGTACGAGCAGTACTTC.

This clonotype appeared a few times. This chain links TRBV7-9 with TRBJ1-5; 10 bases agree with TRBD1. CDR3 length: 19 amino acids. CDR1 and CDR2 from the germline V gene are SEHNR and FQNEAQ (reference sequence). With V trimmed by 4 bases and J by 3 bases, 15 bases remained unmatched. DNA for the CDR3: TGTGCCAGCAGCTCAACCCTCGGGACAGGGGCATTGAACAATCAGCCCCAGCATTTT. Translation: CASSSTLGTGALNNQPQHF.

The table lists this clonotype with a few counts. This rearrangement joins TRBV19 to TRBJ2-1, with 8 bases matching TRBD2. In germline, CDR1 is LNHDA, CDR2 SQIVND (reference sequence). The CDR3 is made up of 14 amino acids. The V and J ends lost 6 bases and 7 bases, in that order; junction bases with no gene match: 8. The CDR3 coding sequence is TGTGCCAGTAGGGACGGGGGGGCCCGAAATGAGCAGTTCTTC. Translating it yields CASRDGGARNEQFF.

This clonotype was detected ten times or more. The V and J genes are TRBV28 and TRBJ2-1, with 9 bases lining up with TRBD1. This CDR3 comprises 16 residues. The J segment lost 0 bases and the V segment lost 5 bases, leaving 5 bases of the junction unmatched. In germline, CDR1 is MDHEN, CDR2 SYDVKM. As DNA, the CDR3 is TGTGCCAGCAGTCCCCTGACAGGGGGCTCCTACAATGAGCAGTTCTTC. It encodes CASSPLTGGSYNEQFF.

This clonotype was picked up a small number of times. This chain joins TRBV7-2 and TRBJ2-5; 8 bases are a match to TRBD1. Germline-derived CDR1 and CDR2 are SGHTA and FQGNSA. With 4 bases clipped from V and 1 base from J, the junction kept 5 bases outside the gene matches. This CDR3 is 15 amino acids long. The CDR3, as DNA: TGTGCCAGCAGCTCCCACGGGACAGGCCAAGAGACCCAGTACTTC. Its translation: CASSSHGTGQETQYF.

CDR3 sequence: CASSQASGGLNYNEQFF. CDR3 nucleotide sequence: TGCGCCAGCAGCCAAGCTAGCGGGGGGCTAAATTACAATGAGCAGTTCTTC. V is TRBV4-1 and J is TRBJ2-1, with 11 positions matching TRBD2. Germline-derived CDR1 and CDR2 are MGHRA and YSYEKL. V was clipped by 1 base and J by 4 bases; unmatched bases: 6. The CDR3 is 17 amino acids.

This clonotype was counted at least ten times. The genes are TRBV28 and TRBJ2-7; the D is unclear. This CDR3 has 15 amino acids. The V end lost 5 bases, the J end lost 7 bases, and 21 bases lay between the germline ends. The germline V gene encodes CDR1 MDHEN and CDR2 SYDVKM. The CDR3 coding sequence is TGTGCCAGCAGTCCCACGGAAGCAACGTTGTTGGAGCAGTACTTC. It yields the protein CASSPTEATLLEQYF.

This chain links TRBV28 with TRBJ2-7, with D tentatively TRBD2 (6 bases). The CDR3 spans 18 residues. Germline V gene lookup returns CDR1 MDHEN and CDR2 SYDVKM. The V end was cut by 1 base, the J end by 5 bases, with 24 bases between. CDR3 protein: CASSLFPFSGGYVHEQYF. The CDR3 DNA is TGTGCCAGCAGTTTATTCCCATTCAGTGGGGGGTACGTCCACGAGCAGTACTTC. Variable domain in full (rest from reference TRBV28 and TRBJ2-7): DVKVTQSSRYLVKRTGEKVFLECVQDMDHENMFWYRQDPGLGLRLIYFSYDVKMKEKGDIPEGYSVSREKKERFSLILESASTNQTSMYLCASSLFPFSGGYVHEQYFGPGTRLTVT.

This clonotype was counted at least ten times. This chain uses TRBV7-2 with TRBJ1-1; 8 bases agree with TRBD1. V was pared by 5 bases and J by 3 bases, with 5 bases of the junction left unmatched. The CDR3 loop spans 14 amino acids. CDR1 is SGHTA and CDR2 is FQGNSA in the germline V gene. CDR3 DNA: TGTGCCAGCAGCCCGGGACAGGTATACACTGAAGCTTTCTTT. Its translation is CASSPGQVYTEAFF.

This clonotype was detected many times. The chain recombines TRBV3-1 with TRBJ2-7; D uncertain. Germline CDR1 LGHDT, CDR2 YNNKEL (reference sequence). V was pared by 1 base and J by 3 bases, with 7 bases between. The CDR3 loop spans 13 amino acids. The CDR3 loop is CASSQVFNYEQYF. The CDR3, as DNA: TGTGCCAGCAGCCAAGTTTTTAACTACGAGCAGTACTTC.